This note documents a single T cell receptor beta chain sequence. A single count supports this clone. What antigen it recognizes has not been identified. Within one base of it there is no much larger clone, and no base qualities were kept. The entry originates in a study of PD-1 blockade in mismatch repair-deficient tumors (dated by TCRdb to the late 2010s). About the study as a whole: Between September 2013 and September 2016, the trial enrolled 86 consecutive patients with some eleven types of mismatch repair-deficient cancer, all of whom had received prior treatment and were progressing. Tumor-associated T cell clones in the peripheral blood of patients responding to PD-1 blockade were tracked using deep sequencing of TCR CDR3 regions. The study at large found these results: Tumor-resident clones, often undetectable in blood before treatment, expanded rapidly after pembrolizumab and then contracted, generally before radiologic responses.

Mismatch repair deficiency in every enrolled patient was established by polymerase chain reaction or immunohistochemistry. TCR sequencing was carried out for a few patients who responded to pembrolizumab therapy. In the phase II trial, pembrolizumab PD-1 blockade was tested prospectively in advanced mismatch repair-deficient cancers, no matter which tissue of origin the cancers came from. Peripheral blood T cell samples were collected serially, before PD-1 blockade began and at several time points afterward. Blood sampling time points were reported as weeks after the first dose of pembrolizumab. CDR1 and CDR2, per the germline V gene (reference sequence), are MNHNY and SVGAGI. Inclusive of the bounding cysteine and phenylalanine, the CDR3 is 15 residues long. Just CDR3 DNA is preserved here, 45 bases in frame from base 1. V trim: 2 bases; J trim: 10 bases; unmatched bases: 9. Library generation was performed with the immunoSEQ multiplex PCR assay. The immuneACCESS repertoire file appears here via TCRdb, limited to in-frame rearrangements. These files lack a portion of the clones; in checked studies, under half of the deficit traces to unresolved V genes, and the cause of the others is not known. This sample gives 30,000 to 40,000 clones in total; about 85% of them show up just once. The top ten clones comprise around 4.2% of the sample.

This clonotype was sampled from an adult with mismatch repair-deficient cancer. The sequence links TRBV6-6 to TRBJ1-1, and 11 junctional nucleotides match TRBD1. This specimen was peripheral blood, taken about 80 weeks after starting pembrolizumab. The encoded CDR3 is CASSYPDRGPAGAFF. The DNA is TGTGCCAGCAGTTACCCGGACAGGGGGCCAGCGGGAGCTTTCTTT.